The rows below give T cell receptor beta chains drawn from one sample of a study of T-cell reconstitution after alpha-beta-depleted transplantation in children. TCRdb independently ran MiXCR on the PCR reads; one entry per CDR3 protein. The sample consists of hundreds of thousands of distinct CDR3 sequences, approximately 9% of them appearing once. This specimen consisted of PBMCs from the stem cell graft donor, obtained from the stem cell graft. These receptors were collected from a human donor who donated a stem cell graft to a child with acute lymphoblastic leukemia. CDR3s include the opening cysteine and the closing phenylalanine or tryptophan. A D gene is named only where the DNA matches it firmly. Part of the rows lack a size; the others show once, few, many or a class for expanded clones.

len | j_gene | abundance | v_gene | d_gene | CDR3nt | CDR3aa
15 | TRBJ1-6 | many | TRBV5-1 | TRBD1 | TGCGCCAGCAGCTCGCCGGGACAGCGTAATTCACCCCTCCACTTT | CASSSPGQRNSPLHF
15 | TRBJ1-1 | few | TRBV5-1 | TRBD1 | TGCGCCAGCAGCTTGGATGGACAGGGGTACACTGAAGCTTTCTTT | CASSLDGQGYTEAFF
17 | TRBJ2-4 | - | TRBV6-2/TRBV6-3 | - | TGTGCCAGCAGTTTCCTAGGCGGTTGGTCAACCAAAAACATTCAGTACTTC | CASSFLGGWSTKNIQYF
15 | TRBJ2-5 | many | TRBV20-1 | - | TGCAGTGCTAGGAAACCGACAGCTATCCAAGAGACCCAGTACTTC | CSARKPTAIQETQYF
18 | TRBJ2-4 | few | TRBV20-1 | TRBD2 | TGCAGTGCCAGACGGCTAGCGGGGCCCAATCGGGCCAAAAACATTCAGTACTTC | CSARRLAGPNRAKNIQYF
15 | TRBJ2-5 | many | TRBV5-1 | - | TGCGCCAGCAGCTTGGAGCATATAGTCCAAGAGACCCAGTACTTC | CASSLEHIVQETQYF
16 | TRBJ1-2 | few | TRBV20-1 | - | TGCAGTGCTCGACCCATTTTGACAGGTGACCTCTATGGCTACACCTTC | CSARPILTGDLYGYTF
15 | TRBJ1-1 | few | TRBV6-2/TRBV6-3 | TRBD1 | TGTGCCAGCAGTACCGGGTGGACAGGGAACACTGAAGCTTTCTTT | CASSTGWTGNTEAFF
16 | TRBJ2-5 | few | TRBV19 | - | TGTGCCAGTAGTCCCCGGGACTTCGACGATTCGGAGACCCAGTACTTC | CASSPRDFDDSETQYF
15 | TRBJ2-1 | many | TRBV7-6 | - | TGTGCCAGCAGTTCTGACTCCCCCTCCTACAATGAGCAGTTCTTC | CASSSDSPSYNEQFF
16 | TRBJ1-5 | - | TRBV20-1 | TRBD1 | TGCAGTGCTAGTCCAGGGGGAATTTATAGCAATCAGCCCCAGCATTTT | CSASPGGIYSNQPQHF
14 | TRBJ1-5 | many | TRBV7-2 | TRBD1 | TGTGCCAGCAGCTCGGGACAGGGTGATCAGCCCCAGCATTTT | CASSSGQGDQPQHF
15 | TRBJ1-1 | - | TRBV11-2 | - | TGTGCCAGCAGCTCGGGGGGAGTAGTTAACACTGAAGCTTTCTTT | CASSSGGVVNTEAFF
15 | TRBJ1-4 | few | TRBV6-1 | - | TGTGCCAGCAGCCAAGAGGGGAGGGCTAATGAAAAACTGTTTTTT | CASSQEGRANEKLFF
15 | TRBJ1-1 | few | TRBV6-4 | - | TGTGCCAGCAGTGTGTCGCCAGAAGTTGGCACTGAAGCTTTCTTT | CASSVSPEVGTEAFF
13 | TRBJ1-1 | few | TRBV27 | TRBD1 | TGTGCCAGCAGGGACAGGGGAGGCCCTGAAGCTTTCTTT | CASRDRGGPEAFF
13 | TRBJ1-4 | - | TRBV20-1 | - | TGCAGTGCTAGAGCCAGGGTTATTGAAAAACTGTTTTTT | CSARARVIEKLFF
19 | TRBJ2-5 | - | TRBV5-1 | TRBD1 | TGCGCCAGCAGCTTGGTGGGACAGGGAGGATTAGGTAACCAAGAGACCCAGTACTTC | CASSLVGQGGLGNQETQYF
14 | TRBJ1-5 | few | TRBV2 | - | TGTGCCAGCAGTGAAACAGGGTCCAATCAGCCCCAGCATTTT | CASSETGSNQPQHF
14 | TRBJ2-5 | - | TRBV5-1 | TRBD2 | TGCGCCAGCACGGGACTAGCGGCGAAAGAGACCCAGTACTTC | CASTGLAAKETQYF
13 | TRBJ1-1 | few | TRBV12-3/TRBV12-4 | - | TGTGCCAGCAGTTTAGGGGTAGGGTCTGAAGCTTTCTTT | CASSLGVGSEAFF
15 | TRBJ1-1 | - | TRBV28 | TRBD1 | TGTGCCAGCAGTTCTGCGGGGACAGCCGACACTGAAGCTTTCTTT | CASSSAGTADTEAFF
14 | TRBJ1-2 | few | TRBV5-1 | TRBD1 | TGCGCCAGCAGCTTGGAAGGACAGGGTACAGGCTACACCTTC | CASSLEGQGTGYTF
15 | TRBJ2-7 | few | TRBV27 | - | TGTGCCAGCAGTTTATCGGCGGACCCCTCCTACGAGCAGTACTTC | CASSLSADPSYEQYF
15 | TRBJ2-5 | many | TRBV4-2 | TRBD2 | TGTGCCAGCAGCCCTGATCCTAGCGGACAAGAGACCCAGTACTTC | CASSPDPSGQETQYF
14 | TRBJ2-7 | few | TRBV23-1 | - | TGCGCCAGCAGTCGATGGGGCAAGTACTACGAGCAGTACTTC | CASSRWGKYYEQYF
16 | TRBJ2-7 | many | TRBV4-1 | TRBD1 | TGCGCCAGCAGCCAAGCTGGGGACAGGGCCACCTACGAGCAGTACTTC | CASSQAGDRATYEQYF
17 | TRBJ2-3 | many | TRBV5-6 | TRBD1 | TGTGCCAGCAGCCCGCCAAACCGGGACAGCATTTCAGATACGCAGTATTTT | CASSPPNRDSISDTQYF
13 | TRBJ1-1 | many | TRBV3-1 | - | TGTGCCAGCTCACAGGAGGTGAACACTGAAGCTTTCTTT | CASSQEVNTEAFF
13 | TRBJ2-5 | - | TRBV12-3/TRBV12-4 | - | TGTGCCAGCAGACCCCCGGGGCAAGAGACCCAGTACTTC | CASRPPGQETQYF
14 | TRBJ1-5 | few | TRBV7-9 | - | TGTGCCAGCAGCTTAGGGGCAGGGGTTCAGCCCCAGCATTTT | CASSLGAGVQPQHF
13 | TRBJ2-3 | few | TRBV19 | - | TGTGCCACCGCGTTACGTTTAGGAGATACGCAGTATTTT | CATALRLGDTQYF
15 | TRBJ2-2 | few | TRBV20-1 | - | TGCAGTGCTAGGGGCGGGGACATCTGGGGCGGGGAGCTGTTTTTT | CSARGGDIWGGELFF
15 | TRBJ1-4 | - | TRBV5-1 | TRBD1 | TGCGCCAGCAGCTCGAGCGGGACAGCTAATGAAAAACTGTTTTTT | CASSSSGTANEKLFF
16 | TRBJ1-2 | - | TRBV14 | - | TGTGCCAGCAGCCAAGATCATTGGGGTTCTCCGAATGGCTACACCTTC | CASSQDHWGSPNGYTF
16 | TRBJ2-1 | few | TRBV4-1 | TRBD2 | TGCGCCAGCAGCCAGGATCTAGCGGGGGGGCCCAATGAGCAGTTCTTC | CASSQDLAGGPNEQFF
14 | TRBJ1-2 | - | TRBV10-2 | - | TGCGCCAGCAGTGAGTCGCGGGTTAACTATGGCTACACCTTC | CASSESRVNYGYTF
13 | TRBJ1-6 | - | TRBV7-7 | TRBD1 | TGTGCCAGCAGCTTCAACAGGGGTTCACCCCTCCACTTT | CASSFNRGSPLHF
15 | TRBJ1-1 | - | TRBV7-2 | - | TGTGCCAGCAGCCCGGGACAAACGCCCCGTACTGAAGCTTTCTTT | CASSPGQTPRTEAFF
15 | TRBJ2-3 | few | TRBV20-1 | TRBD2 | TGCAGTGCTACCGGACGGGGGGGCGCATCAGATACGCAGTATTTT | CSATGRGGASDTQYF
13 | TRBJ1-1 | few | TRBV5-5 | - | TGTGCCAGCAGCTTCGAATCGGACACTGAAGCTTTCTTT | CASSFESDTEAFF
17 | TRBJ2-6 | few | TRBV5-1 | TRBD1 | TGCGCCAGCAGCCAAAGGACAGGGGGCTCTGGGGCCAACGTCCTGACTTTC | CASSQRTGGSGANVLTF
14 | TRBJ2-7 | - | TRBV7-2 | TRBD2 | TGTGCCAGCAGCTTACCAGCGGGGGGGCACGAGCAGTACTTC | CASSLPAGGHEQYF
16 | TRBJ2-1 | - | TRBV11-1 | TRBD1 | TGTGCCAGCAGCTTAGGGCCGGGACAGGGGGCCAATGAGCAGTTCTTC | CASSLGPGQGANEQFF
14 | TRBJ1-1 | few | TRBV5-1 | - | TGCGCCAGCAGGCTCTCCGGCGTGAACACTGAAGCTTTCTTT | CASRLSGVNTEAFF
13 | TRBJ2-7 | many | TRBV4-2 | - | TGTGCCAGCAGCCAAGATTTGACCTACGAGCAGTACTTC | CASSQDLTYEQYF
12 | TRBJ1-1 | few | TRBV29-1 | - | TGCAGCGTTGGGCACCAGAACACTGAAGCTTTCTTT | CSVGHQNTEAFF
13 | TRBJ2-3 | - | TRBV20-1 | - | TGCAGTGCTCGCCGGGACCGCACAGATACGCAGTATTTT | CSARRDRTDTQYF
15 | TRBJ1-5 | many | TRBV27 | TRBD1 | TGTGCCAGCGGACCAAACAGGGGAGCCAATCAGCCCCAGCATTTT | CASGPNRGANQPQHF
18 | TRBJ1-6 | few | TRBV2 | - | TGTGCCAGCAGTGACGGGGGGTTGGGGCTCTCCTATAATTCACCCCTCCACTTT | CASSDGGLGLSYNSPLHF
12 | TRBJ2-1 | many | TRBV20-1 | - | TGCAGTGCTCCTCAACTGGGCAATGAGCAGTTCTTC | CSAPQLGNEQFF
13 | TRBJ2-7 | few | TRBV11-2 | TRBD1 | TGTGCCAGTCAGGGGGAATCGGACTACGAGCAGTACTTC | CASQGESDYEQYF
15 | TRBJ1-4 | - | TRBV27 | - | TGTGCCAGCAGTCCCCCGGATGCAACTAATGAAAAACTGTTTTTT | CASSPPDATNEKLFF
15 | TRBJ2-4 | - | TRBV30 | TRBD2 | TGTGCCTGGAGTCGGGACTACCTAGCCAAAAACATTCAGTACTTC | CAWSRDYLAKNIQYF